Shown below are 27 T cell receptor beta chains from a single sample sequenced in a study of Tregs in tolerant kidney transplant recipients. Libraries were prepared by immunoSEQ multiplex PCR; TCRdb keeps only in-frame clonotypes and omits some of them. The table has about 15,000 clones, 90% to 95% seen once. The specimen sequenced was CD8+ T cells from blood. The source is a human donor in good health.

CDR3 amino acids: CASSWGRGNTEAFF. As DNA, the CDR3 is TGTGCCAGCAGCTGGGGACGGGGGAACACTGAAGCTTTCTTT. The chain joins TRBV27 to TRBJ1-1; TRBD1 might be the D (5 bases). This CDR3 is 14 amino acids long. Germline V CDR1 and CDR2: MNHEY, SMNVEV (reference sequence). V was shortened by 6 bases and J by 1 base, with 12 bases between the two germline ends.

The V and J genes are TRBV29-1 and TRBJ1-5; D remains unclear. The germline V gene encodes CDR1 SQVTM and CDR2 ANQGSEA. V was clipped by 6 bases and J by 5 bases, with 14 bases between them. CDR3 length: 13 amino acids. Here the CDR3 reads CSVEEAMDQPQHF. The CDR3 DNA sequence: TGCAGCGTAGAGGAGGCGATGGATCAGCCCCAGCATTTT.

The CDR3, as DNA: TGTGCCAGCAGCGTGGGGGGGAGAAGCACTGAAGCTTTCTTT. Amino acid sequence: CASSVGGRSTEAFF. The V call is TRBV9, the J call TRBJ1-1, with a possible D match to TRBD1 (5 bases). This CDR3 is built from 14 residues. V was clipped by 2 bases and J by 4 bases, with 12 bases between them. Germline-derived CDR1 and CDR2 are SGDLS and YYNGEE.

DNA for the CDR3: TGTGCCAGCAGTTGGAGCGGGAGCGGGGTGGGTGAGCAGTTCTTC. Translation: CASSWSGSGVGEQFF. The V call is TRBV7-9, the J call TRBJ2-1, with 8 bases matching TRBD2. CDR1 and CDR2 (germline): SEHNR, FQNEAQ (reference sequence). V trimming: 6 bases; J trimming: 9 bases; junction bases outside the gene matches: 13. This CDR3 is built from 15 residues.

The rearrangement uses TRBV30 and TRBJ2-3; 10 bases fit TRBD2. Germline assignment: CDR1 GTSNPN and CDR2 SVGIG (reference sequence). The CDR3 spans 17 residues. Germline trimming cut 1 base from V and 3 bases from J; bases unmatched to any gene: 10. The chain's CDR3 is CAWSARSGGRQTDTQYF. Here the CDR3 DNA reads TGTGCCTGGAGTGCCCGTAGCGGGGGGAGGCAAACAGATACGCAGTATTTT.

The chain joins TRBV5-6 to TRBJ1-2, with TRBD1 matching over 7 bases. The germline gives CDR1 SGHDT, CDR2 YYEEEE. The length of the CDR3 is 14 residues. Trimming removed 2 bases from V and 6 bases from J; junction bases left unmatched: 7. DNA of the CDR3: TGTGCCAGCAGCTTAGTCAGGGGGGAGGATGGCTACACCTTC. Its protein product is CASSLVRGEDGYTF.

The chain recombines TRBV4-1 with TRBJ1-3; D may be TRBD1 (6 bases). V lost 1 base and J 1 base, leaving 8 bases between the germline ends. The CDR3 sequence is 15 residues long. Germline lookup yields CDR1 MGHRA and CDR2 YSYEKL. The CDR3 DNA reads TGCGCCAGCAGCCAAGTTACAGGGTCTGGAAACACCATATATTTT. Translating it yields CASSQVTGSGNTIYF.

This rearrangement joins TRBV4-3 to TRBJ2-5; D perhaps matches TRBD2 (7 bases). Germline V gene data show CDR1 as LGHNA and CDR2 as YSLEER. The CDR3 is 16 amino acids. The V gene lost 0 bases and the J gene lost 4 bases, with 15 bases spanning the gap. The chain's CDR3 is CASSQDWGGRPETQYF. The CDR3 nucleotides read TGCGCCAGCAGCCAAGATTGGGGGGGCCGGCCAGAGACCCAGTACTTC.

CDR3: CASSIALAGRVTTYEQYF. DNA of the CDR3: TGTGCCAGTAGTATCGCACTAGCGGGGAGGGTAACTACCTACGAGCAGTACTTC. This chain links TRBV19 with TRBJ2-7; 10 positions agree with TRBD2. V was clipped by 3 bases and J by 2 bases; unmatched bases: 13. Germline V gene sequence: CDR1 LNHDA, CDR2 SQIVND (reference sequence). CDR3 size: 18 residues.

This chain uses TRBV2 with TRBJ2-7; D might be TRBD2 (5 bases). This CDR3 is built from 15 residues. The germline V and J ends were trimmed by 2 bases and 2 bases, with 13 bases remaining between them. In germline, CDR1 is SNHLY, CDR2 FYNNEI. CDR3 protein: CASSEWEATTYEQYF. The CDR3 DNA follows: TGTGCCAGCAGTGAATGGGAAGCGACTACCTACGAGCAGTACTTC.

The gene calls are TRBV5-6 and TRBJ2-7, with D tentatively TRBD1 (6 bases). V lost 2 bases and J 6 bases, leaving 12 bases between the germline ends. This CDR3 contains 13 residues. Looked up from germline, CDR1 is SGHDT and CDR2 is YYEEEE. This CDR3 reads CASSFTQGLEQYF. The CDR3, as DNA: TGTGCCAGCAGCTTTACCCAGGGGCTCGAGCAGTACTTC. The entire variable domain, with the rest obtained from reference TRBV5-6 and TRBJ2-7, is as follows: DAGVTQSPTHLIKTRGQQVTLRCSPKSGHDTVSWYQQALGQGPQFIFQYYEEEERQRGNFPDRFSGHQFPNYSSELNVNALLLGDSALYLCASSFTQGLEQYFGPGTRLTVT.

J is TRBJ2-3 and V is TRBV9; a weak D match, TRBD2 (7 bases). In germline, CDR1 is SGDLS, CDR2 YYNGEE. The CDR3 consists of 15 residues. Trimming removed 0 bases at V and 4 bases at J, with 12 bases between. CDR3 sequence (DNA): TGTGCCAGCAGCGTAGCTAGGGGGGGACCAGATACGCAGTATTTT. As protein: CASSVARGGPDTQYF.

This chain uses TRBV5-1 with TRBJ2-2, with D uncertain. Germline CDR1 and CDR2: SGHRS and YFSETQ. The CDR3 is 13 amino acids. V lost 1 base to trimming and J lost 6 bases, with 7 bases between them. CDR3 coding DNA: TGCGCCAGCAGCTTGTCTGGCGCCGGGGAGCTGTTTTTT. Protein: CASSLSGAGELFF.

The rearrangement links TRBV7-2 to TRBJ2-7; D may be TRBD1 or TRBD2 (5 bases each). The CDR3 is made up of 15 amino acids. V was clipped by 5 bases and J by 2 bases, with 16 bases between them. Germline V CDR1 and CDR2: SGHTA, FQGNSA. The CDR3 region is CASSLGVGYTYEQYF. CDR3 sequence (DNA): TGTGCCAGCAGCCTGGGGGTGGGCTACACCTACGAGCAGTACTTC.

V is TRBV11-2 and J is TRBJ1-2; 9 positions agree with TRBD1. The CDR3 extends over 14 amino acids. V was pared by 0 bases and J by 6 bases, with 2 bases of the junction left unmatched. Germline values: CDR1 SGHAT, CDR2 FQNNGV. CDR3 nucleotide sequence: TGTGCCAGCAGCTTAGAACAGGGGGCCGATGGCTACACCTTC. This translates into CASSLEQGADGYTF.

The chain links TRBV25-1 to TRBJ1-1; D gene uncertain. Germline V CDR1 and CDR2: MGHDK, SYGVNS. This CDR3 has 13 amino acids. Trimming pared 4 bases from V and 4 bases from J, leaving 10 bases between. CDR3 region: CASSGKGRTEAFF. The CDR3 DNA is TGTGCCAGCAGTGGGAAAGGGCGCACTGAAGCTTTCTTT. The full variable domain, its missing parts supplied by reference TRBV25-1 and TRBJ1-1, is EADIYQTPRYLVIGTGKKITLECSQTMGHDKMYWYQQDPGMELHLIHYSYGVNSTEKGDLSSESTVSRIRTEHFPLTLESARPSHTSQYLCASSGKGRTEAFFGQGTRLTVV.

Written as DNA, the CDR3 is TGTGCCACCTCGGGGAAACCCGGGACTGAAGCTTTCTTT. This translates into CATSGKPGTEAFF. This chain links TRBV9 with TRBJ1-1; the D is unclear. The CDR3 extends over 13 amino acids. Trimming took 9 bases from V and 5 from J, leaving 17 bases between them. The germline CDR1 and CDR2 sequences are SGDLS and YYNGEE.

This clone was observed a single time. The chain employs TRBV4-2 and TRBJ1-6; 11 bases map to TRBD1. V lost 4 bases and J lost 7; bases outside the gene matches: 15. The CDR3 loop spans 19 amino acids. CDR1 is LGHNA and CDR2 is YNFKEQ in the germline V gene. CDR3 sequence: CASSLLGTRGQGDNSPLHF. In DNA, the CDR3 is TGTGCCAGCAGCCTCCTCGGCACACGGGGACAGGGGGACAATTCACCCCTCCACTTT.

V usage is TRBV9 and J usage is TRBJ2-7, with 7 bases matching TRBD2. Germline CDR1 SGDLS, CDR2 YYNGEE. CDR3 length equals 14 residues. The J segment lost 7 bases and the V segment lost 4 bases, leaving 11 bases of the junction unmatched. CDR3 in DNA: TGTGCCAGCAGCCCGGCGGGAGACCCCCAGGAGCAGTACTTC. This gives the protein CASSPAGDPQEQYF.

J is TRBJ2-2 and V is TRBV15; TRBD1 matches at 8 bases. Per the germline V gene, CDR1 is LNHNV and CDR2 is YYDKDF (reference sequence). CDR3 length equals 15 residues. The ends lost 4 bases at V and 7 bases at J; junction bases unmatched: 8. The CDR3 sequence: CATSNPGGVVGELFF. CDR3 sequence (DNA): TGTGCCACCAGCAACCCAGGGGGCGTAGTCGGGGAGCTGTTTTTT.

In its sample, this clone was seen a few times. The CDR3 protein is CASSLGPTGGNTGELFF. In nucleotides, the CDR3 is TGCGCCAGCAGCTTGGGGCCGACCGGGGGAAACACCGGGGAGCTGTTTTTT. V and J are TRBV5-1 and TRBJ2-2; maybe TRBD2 (6 bases). The CDR3 is made up of 17 amino acids. Trimming left V 0 bases short and J 2 bases short, with 14 bases between. Germline CDR1 and CDR2: SGHRS and YFSETQ.

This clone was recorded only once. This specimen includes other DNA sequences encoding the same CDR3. CDR3 DNA: TGTGCCAGTAATGGACAGGGGAAGGGTGTCAATGAGCAGTTCTTC. Its protein is CASNGQGKGVNEQFF. The gene calls are TRBV2 and TRBJ2-1, with 9 bases identical to TRBD1. Trimming cost V 9 bases and J 6 bases; bases outside gene matches: 12. Germline CDR1 SNHLY, CDR2 FYNNEI. The CDR3 sequence is 15 residues long.

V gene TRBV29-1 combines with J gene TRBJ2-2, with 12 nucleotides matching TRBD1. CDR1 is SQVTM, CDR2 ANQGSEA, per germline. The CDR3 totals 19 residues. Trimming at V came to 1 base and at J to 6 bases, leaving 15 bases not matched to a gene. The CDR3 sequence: CSVEAPGQGARVGSGELFF. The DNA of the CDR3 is TGCAGCGTTGAAGCCCCGGGACAGGGGGCGCGAGTGGGATCCGGGGAGCTGTTTTTT.

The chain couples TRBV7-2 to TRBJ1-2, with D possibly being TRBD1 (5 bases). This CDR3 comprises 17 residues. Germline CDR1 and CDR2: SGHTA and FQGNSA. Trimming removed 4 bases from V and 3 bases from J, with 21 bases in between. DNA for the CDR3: TGTGCCAGCAGCTCAGCTGCCCTTGGGAGGGACCACTATGGCTACACCTTC. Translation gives CASSSAALGRDHYGYTF.

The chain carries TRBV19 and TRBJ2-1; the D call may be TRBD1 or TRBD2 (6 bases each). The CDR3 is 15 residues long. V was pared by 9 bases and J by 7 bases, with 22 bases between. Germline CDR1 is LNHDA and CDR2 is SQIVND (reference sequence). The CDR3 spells CASTDGGRGGNEQFF. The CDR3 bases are TGTGCCAGCACGGATGGGGGGCGGGGCGGTAATGAGCAGTTCTTC.

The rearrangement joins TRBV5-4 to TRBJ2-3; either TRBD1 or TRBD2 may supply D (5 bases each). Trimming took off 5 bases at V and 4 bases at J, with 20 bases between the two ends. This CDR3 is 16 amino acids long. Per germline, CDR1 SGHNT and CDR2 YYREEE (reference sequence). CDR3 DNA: TGTGCCAGCAGTTTAAGGCCCGGGGCGCCTCCAGATACGCAGTATTTT. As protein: CASSLRPGAPPDTQYF.

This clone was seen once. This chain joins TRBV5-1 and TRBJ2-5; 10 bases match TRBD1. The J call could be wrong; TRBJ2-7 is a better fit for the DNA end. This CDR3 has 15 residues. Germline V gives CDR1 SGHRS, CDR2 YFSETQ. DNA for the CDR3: TGCGCCAGCAGCTCTAGGACAGGGGGCTCCTACGAGCAGTACTTC. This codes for CASSSRTGGSYEQYF.